The present T cell receptor beta chain was sequenced within a study of OX40 agonist ivuxolimab in advanced cancers. About the research overall: It was ivuxolimab, an agonistic anti-OX40 (CD134) antibody, that patients were treated with.

Of note for this clone: The antigen is not known.

Study-level findings and limits: Antigens targeted by the expanded peripheral T cells were not determined. The 0.1-3.0 mg/kg partial responders had among the lowest clonal expansion.

Profiled with immunoSEQ multiplex PCR; TCRdb holds only in-frame clones, not every one. The repertoire consists of 95,000 to 120,000 clones, with roughly 90% occurring once and the leading ten covering over 0.6%. The timepoints at which blood was sampled were baseline, cycle 4 day 1, and cycle 7 day 1. The CDR3 consists of 14 residues. The germline V gene encodes CDR1 ENHRY and CDR2 SYGVKD. The germline V and J ends were trimmed by 6 bases and 2 bases, with 13 bases remaining between them. The sequence came from an adult with an advanced solid tumor such as melanoma, head and neck, liver or kidney cancer. Sequencing used CD4+ or CD8+ T cells sorted from blood, obtained in a trial of the OX40 agonist ivuxolimab. The rearrangement links TRBV10-3 to TRBJ1-1, with a possible D match to TRBD1 (6 bases). CDR3 protein: CAIRYREGNTEAFF. The CDR3 nucleotides read TGTGCCATCAGATACAGGGAAGGAAACACTGAAGCTTTCTTT.